These T cell receptor beta chains were read from a single sample in a study of shared clonotypes between healthy human individuals. Generated by immunoSEQ multiplex PCR, the TCRdb table keeps only in-frame clones and is missing some. Found here are about 660,000 clones, about 74% of them singletons; the top ten hold under 2%. Specimen: memory CD4+ T cells sorted from blood. These TCRs come from a woman under 40 in good health. Both conserved end residues are part of each CDR3. Fields, in order: D gene, V gene, clone size, J gene, CDR3 protein, CDR3 DNA. The D gene is left open where the match is weak. Only some rows state a clone size, as once, few, many or a class for expanded clones.

-,TRBV28,-,TRBJ1-1,CASSFRNRNTEAFF,TGTGCCAGCAGTTTCCGAAATAGGAACACTGAAGCTTTCTTT
-,TRBV5-4,-,TRBJ2-7,CASSPVQSYEQYF,TGTGCCAGCAGCCCCGTTCAGTCCTACGAGCAGTACTTC
TRBD2,TRBV5-1,few,TRBJ2-5,CASSSASTSGQETQYF,TGCGCCAGCAGCTCCGCCTCGACTAGCGGACAAGAGACCCAGTACTTC
-,TRBV20-1,-,TRBJ1-1,CSASTGLAFF,TGCAGTGCTAGTACGGGGCTGGCTTTCTTT
-,TRBV13,-,TRBJ1-5,CASSLGGGYNQPQHF,TGTGCCAGCAGCTTAGGGGGGGGCTACAATCAGCCCCAGCATTTT
-,TRBV15,-,TRBJ2-1,CATSGGGMNEQFF,TGTGCCACCAGCGGAGGGGGCATGAATGAGCAGTTCTTC
-,TRBV2,-,TRBJ2-7,CASSRDSTYEQYF,TGTGCCAGCAGCCGGGACTCCACCTACGAGCAGTACTTC
TRBD1,TRBV2,-,TRBJ2-3,CATRVRGRSDTQYF,TGTGCCACCCGAGTTAGGGGGCGGTCAGATACGCAGTATTTT
-,TRBV5-7,-,TRBJ2-1,CASSFGEGAYGEQFF,TGTGCCAGCAGCTTTGGGGAGGGGGCCTACGGGGAGCAGTTCTTC
-,TRBV28,-,TRBJ1-1,CASSPSWGKDTEAFF,TGTGCCAGCAGTCCCTCGTGGGGCAAGGACACTGAAGCTTTCTTT
TRBD2,TRBV28,-,TRBJ2-7,CASRESGSLNEQYF,TGTGCCAGCAGAGAGAGCGGGAGTCTCAACGAGCAGTACTTC
-,TRBV5-1,-,TRBJ2-1,CASSQDFNEQFF,TGCGCCAGCAGCCAGGACTTCAATGAGCAGTTCTTC
TRBD2,TRBV19,-,TRBJ2-7,CASSISFSGGEQYF,TGTGCCAGTAGTATAAGTTTTTCGGGGGGCGAGCAGTACTTC
-,TRBV9,few,TRBJ1-1,CASSALRGGSEAFF,TGTGCCAGCAGCGCGCTCCGGGGGGGATCTGAAGCTTTCTTT
TRBD1,TRBV7-2,once,TRBJ1-5,CASSFRQGGSNQPQHF,TGTGCCAGCAGCTTCCGACAGGGCGGGAGCAATCAGCCCCAGCATTTT
TRBD1,TRBV28,-,TRBJ2-7,CASSLGGQGTYEQYF,TGTGCCAGCAGCCTGGGGGGACAGGGGACCTACGAGCAGTACTTC
-,TRBV13,few,TRBJ2-3,CASSLASGYTDTQYF,TGTGCCAGCAGCTTAGCCAGCGGCTATACAGATACGCAGTATTTT
-,TRBV2,-,TRBJ2-7,CASSDRSNEQYF,TGTGCCAGCAGTGACAGGAGCAACGAGCAGTACTTC
TRBD1,TRBV5-1,once,TRBJ2-7,CASSLGDRGPYEQYF,TGCGCCAGCAGCTTGGGGGACAGGGGGCCCTACGAGCAGTACTTC
TRBD1,TRBV7-8,-,TRBJ1-2,CASSLEDRVYGYTF,TGTGCCAGCAGCTTAGAGGACAGGGTGTATGGCTACACCTTC
TRBD1,TRBV27,-,TRBJ2-7,CASSLSGTGYWEQYF,TGTGCCAGCAGTTTATCGGGGACAGGGTATTGGGAGCAGTACTTC
TRBD1,TRBV19,-,TRBJ1-5,CASSMGQGASQPQHF,TGTGCCAGTAGTATGGGACAGGGGGCAAGTCAGCCCCAGCATTTT
-,TRBV27,-,TRBJ1-1,CASRPRTLNTEAFF,TGTGCCAGCAGACCTCGAACGCTAAACACTGAAGCTTTCTTT
-,TRBV19,-,TRBJ2-6,CASSIPGVSGANVLTF,TGTGCCAGTAGTATTCCGGGGGTCTCTGGGGCCAACGTCCTGACTTTC
TRBD1,TRBV19,-,TRBJ2-3,CASSRDRADTQYF,TGTGCCAGTAGTAGGGACAGGGCAGATACGCAGTATTTT
-,TRBV5-1,-,TRBJ2-5,CASSIQNQETQYF,TGCGCCAGCAGCATACAGAATCAAGAGACCCAGTACTTC
-,TRBV19,-,TRBJ1-5,CASSGLGEGQPQHF,TGTGCCAGTAGTGGCCTCGGGGAGGGGCAGCCCCAGCATTTT
TRBD1,TRBV5-6,-,TRBJ1-1,CASSFGQGESSTEAFF,TGTGCCAGCAGCTTTGGACAGGGGGAGTCGAGCACTGAAGCTTTCTTT
TRBD1,TRBV19,-,TRBJ2-7,CASSMRGTGVGYEQYF,TGTGCCAGTAGTATGAGAGGGACAGGGGTTGGTTACGAGCAGTACTTC
-,TRBV5-1,-,TRBJ2-6,CASSQGSGANVLTF,TGCGCCAGCAGCCAGGGGTCTGGGGCCAACGTCCTGACTTTC
TRBD1,TRBV27,-,TRBJ1-5,CASSPQNPGRLDRDNQPQHF,TGTGCCAGCAGTCCACAAAACCCGGGCCGCCTGGACAGGGACAATCAGCCCCAGCATTTT
TRBD2,TRBV9,-,TRBJ2-1,CASSPLGLAGAEYEQFF,TGTGCCAGCAGCCCCCTGGGACTAGCGGGAGCCGAATATGAGCAGTTCTTC
TRBD2,TRBV6-5,-,TRBJ2-3,CASGRTSGDTQYF,TGTGCCAGCGGGAGGACTAGCGGAGATACGCAGTATTTT
-,TRBV5-1,once,TRBJ2-5,CASSHLSTGNGRETQYF,TGCGCCAGCAGCCATCTATCCACAGGGAATGGTAGGGAGACCCAGTACTTC
TRBD2,TRBV30,many,TRBJ2-1,CAWSSRGRASNEQFF,TGTGCCTGGAGTTCTCGGGGGAGGGCGTCCAATGAGCAGTTCTTC
-,TRBV5-6,few,TRBJ1-2,CASSLVSGMGGYTF,TGTGCCAGCAGCTTGGTCTCGGGTATGGGTGGCTACACCTTC
TRBD2,TRBV5-6,-,TRBJ2-1,CASIRLAGSSYNEQFF,TGTGCCAGCATCAGACTAGCGGGGAGCTCCTACAATGAGCAGTTCTTC
-,TRBV6-6,once,TRBJ2-7,CATTPWGRAYEQYF,TGTGCCACCACCCCTTGGGGCCGAGCCTACGAGCAGTACTTC
TRBD2,TRBV2,once,TRBJ2-1,CASSDIAGYNEQFF,TGTGCCAGCAGTGATATAGCGGGATACAATGAGCAGTTCTTC
TRBD1,TRBV27,few,TRBJ1-2,CASRQPGGTYGYTF,TGTGCCAGCAGACAGCCAGGGGGGACCTATGGCTACACCTTC
-,TRBV28,-,TRBJ2-5,CASSLTSEETQYF,TGTGCCAGCAGTTTAACTTCAGAAGAGACCCAGTACTTC
-,TRBV6-5,-,TRBJ2-1,CASSYSSGNYNEQFF,TGTGCCAGCAGTTACTCGTCCGGGAATTACAATGAGCAGTTCTTC
TRBD1,TRBV19,-,TRBJ1-5,CASSTGQGRNQPQHF,TGTGCCAGTAGTACGGGACAGGGCCGCAATCAGCCCCAGCATTTT
-,TRBV28,-,TRBJ1-1,CASSLRKMNTEAFF,TGTGCCAGCAGTTTACGGAAAATGAACACTGAAGCTTTCTTT
-,TRBV18,-,TRBJ2-5,CASSPPLGVRETQYF,TGTGCCAGCTCACCACCGTTGGGGGTACGGGAGACCCAGTACTTC
-,TRBV5-1,-,TRBJ2-7,CASSLDGTYEQYF,TGCGCCAGCAGTTTGGACGGGACCTACGAGCAGTACTTC
TRBD1,TRBV5-1,once,TRBJ2-5,CASSIPTGEYETQYF,TGCGCCAGCTCTATCCCTACAGGGGAGTACGAGACCCAGTACTTC